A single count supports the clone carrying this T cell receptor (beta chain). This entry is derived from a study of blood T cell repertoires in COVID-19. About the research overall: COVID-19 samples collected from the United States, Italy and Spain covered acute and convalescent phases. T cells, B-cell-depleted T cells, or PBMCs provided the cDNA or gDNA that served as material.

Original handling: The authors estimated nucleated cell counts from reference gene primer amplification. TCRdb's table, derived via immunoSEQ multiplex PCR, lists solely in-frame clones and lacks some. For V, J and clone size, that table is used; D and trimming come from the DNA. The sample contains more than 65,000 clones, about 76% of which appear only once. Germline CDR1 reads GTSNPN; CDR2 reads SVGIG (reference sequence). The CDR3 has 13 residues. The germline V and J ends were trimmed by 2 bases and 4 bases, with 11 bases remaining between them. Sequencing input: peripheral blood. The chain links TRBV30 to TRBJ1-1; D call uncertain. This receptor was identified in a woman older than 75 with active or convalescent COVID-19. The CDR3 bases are TGTGCCTGGAGTTGGGTTGGGAGCACTGAAGCTTTCTTT. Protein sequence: CAWSWVGSTEAFF. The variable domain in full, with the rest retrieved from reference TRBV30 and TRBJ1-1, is SQTIHQWPATLVQPVGSPLSLECTVEGTSNPNLYWYRQAAGRGLQLLFYSVGIGQISSEVPQNLSASRPQDRQFILSSKKLLLSDSGFYLCAWSWVGSTEAFFGQGTRLTVV.